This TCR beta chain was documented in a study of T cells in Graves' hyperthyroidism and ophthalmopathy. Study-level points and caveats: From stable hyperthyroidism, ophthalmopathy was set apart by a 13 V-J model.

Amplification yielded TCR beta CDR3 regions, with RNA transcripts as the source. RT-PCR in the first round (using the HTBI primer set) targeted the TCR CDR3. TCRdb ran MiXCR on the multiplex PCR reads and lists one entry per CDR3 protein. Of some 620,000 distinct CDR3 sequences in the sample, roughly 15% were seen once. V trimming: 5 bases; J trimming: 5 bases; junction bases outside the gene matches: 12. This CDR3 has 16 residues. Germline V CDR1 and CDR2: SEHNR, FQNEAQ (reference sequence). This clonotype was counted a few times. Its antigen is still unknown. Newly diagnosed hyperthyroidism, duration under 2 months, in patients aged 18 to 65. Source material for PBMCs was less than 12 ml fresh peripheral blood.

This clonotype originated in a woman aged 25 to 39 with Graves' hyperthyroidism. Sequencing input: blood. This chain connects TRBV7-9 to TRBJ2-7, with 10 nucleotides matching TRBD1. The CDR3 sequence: CASSLIRGGTGDEQYF. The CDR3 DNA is TGTGCCAGCAGCCTAATCAGGGGGGGGACAGGGGACGAGCAGTACTTC.